This T cell receptor beta chain is drawn from a study of cytomegalovirus exposure and HLA in healthy donors. Whereas donors were nominally healthy upon sampling, unrecorded immune exposures were probable. This clone was counted a single time. Its target is not known. The PCR ran on 60 Vbeta and 13 Jbeta primers. As processed by the authors: Per a later analysis, the number of unique TCR beta chains was approximately 73 million, of which around 9.9 million were shared. Method: immunoSEQ multiplex PCR; TCRdb's copy keeps in-frame clones and lacks some. The DNA was the basis for D and trimming; V, J and clone size are from that table. Altogether roughly 120,000 clones are present, roughly 65% being singletons, with the ten largest covering 9% to 10%. The study's findings and limits: In vitro assays verified that a few CMV-associated chains recognized CMV antigens specifically.

V lost 4 bases to trimming and J lost 3 bases; unmatched junction nucleotides: 5. CDR1 and CDR2 (germline): SGHRS, YFSETQ. CDR3 size: 15 residues. This chain joins TRBV5-1 and TRBJ2-3, with 10 bases lining up with TRBD2. The sequence was obtained from a man aged 40-55 years in good health and CMV-seropositive. Sequencing was done on a sample of PBMCs. Here the CDR3 DNA reads TGCGCCAGCAGCGGGCTAGCGGGAGTTACAGATACGCAGTATTTT. Its translation is CASSGLAGVTDTQYF.